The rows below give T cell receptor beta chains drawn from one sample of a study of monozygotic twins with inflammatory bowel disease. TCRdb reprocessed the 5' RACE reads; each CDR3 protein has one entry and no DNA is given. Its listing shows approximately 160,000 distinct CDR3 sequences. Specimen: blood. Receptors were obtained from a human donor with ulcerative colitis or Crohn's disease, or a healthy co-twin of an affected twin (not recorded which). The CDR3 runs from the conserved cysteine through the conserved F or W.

CDR3 protein: CASNLGVSNTEAFF
J gene: TRBJ1-1
V gene: TRBV5-5

CDR3 protein: CASSFREGSTEAFF
J gene: TRBJ1-1
V gene: TRBV7-8

CDR3 protein: CSVGGWSNEKLFF
J gene: TRBJ1-4
V gene: TRBV29-1

CDR3 protein: CASSLLGRDEQFF
J gene: TRBJ2-1
V gene: TRBV12-3/TRBV12-4

CDR3 protein: CSVETGTSGIYEQYF
J gene: TRBJ2-7
V gene: TRBV29-1

CDR3 protein: CSARREIGVSGYEQYF
J gene: TRBJ2-7
V gene: TRBV20-1

CDR3 protein: CASSHPMAGELFF
J gene: TRBJ2-2
V gene: TRBV12-3/TRBV12-4

CDR3 protein: CASSGWTSGRRNEQFF
J gene: TRBJ2-1
V gene: TRBV11-2

CDR3 protein: CAIRKREGRYSYNEQFF
J gene: TRBJ2-1
V gene: TRBV10-3

CDR3 protein: CASSHKLAGVGGEQFF
J gene: TRBJ2-1
V gene: TRBV6-2/TRBV6-3

CDR3 protein: CASSLDTQYYGYTF
J gene: TRBJ1-2
V gene: TRBV7-8

CDR3 protein: CASSTLLGARDEQFF
J gene: TRBJ2-1
V gene: TRBV19

CDR3 protein: CASRGPLLGNSPLHF
J gene: TRBJ1-6
V gene: TRBV25-1

CDR3 protein: CATSDPTQGTGELFF
J gene: TRBJ2-2
V gene: TRBV24-1

CDR3 protein: CARRDSGRKAFF
J gene: TRBJ1-1
V gene: TRBV12-5

CDR3 protein: CASSEQGDGTDTQYF
J gene: TRBJ2-3
V gene: TRBV2

CDR3 protein: CASSLISGRAQETQYF
J gene: TRBJ2-5
V gene: TRBV7-3

CDR3 protein: CASSSLYRGPANEKLFF
J gene: TRBJ1-4
V gene: TRBV28

CDR3 protein: CASRRRNTEAFF
J gene: TRBJ1-1
V gene: TRBV6-5

CDR3 protein: CASRDSRRVNEQYF
J gene: TRBJ2-7
V gene: TRBV28

CDR3 protein: CASSMRRAENTGELFF
J gene: TRBJ2-2
V gene: TRBV19

CDR3 protein: CASSLTGVAGGGNEQFF
J gene: TRBJ2-1
V gene: TRBV7-3

CDR3 protein: CASSYSRAKNTEAFF
J gene: TRBJ1-1
V gene: TRBV6-5

CDR3 protein: CASSLKSGRVDEQYF
J gene: TRBJ2-7
V gene: TRBV18

CDR3 protein: CASSRRGGTEAFF
J gene: TRBJ1-1
V gene: TRBV7-3

CDR3 protein: CASSLVSGTRTDTQYF
J gene: TRBJ2-3
V gene: TRBV5-1

CDR3 protein: CASSSAGTSGYNEQFF
J gene: TRBJ2-1
V gene: TRBV28

CDR3 protein: CSARDPGSSNQPQHF
J gene: TRBJ1-5
V gene: TRBV20-1

CDR3 protein: CASSLIGSSYEQYF
J gene: TRBJ2-7
V gene: TRBV5-4

CDR3 protein: CASSPRGGNYGYTF
J gene: TRBJ1-2
V gene: TRBV5-4

CDR3 protein: CASSPPGSEQYF
J gene: TRBJ2-7
V gene: TRBV28

CDR3 protein: CASSKGLAEQFF
J gene: TRBJ2-1
V gene: TRBV12-3/TRBV12-4

CDR3 protein: CASTWGSYNEQFF
J gene: TRBJ2-1
V gene: TRBV7-8

CDR3 protein: CASSVSSGRTDNEQFF
J gene: TRBJ2-1
V gene: TRBV2

CDR3 protein: CASSASGGGYNEQFF
J gene: TRBJ2-1
V gene: TRBV6-4

CDR3 protein: CASSMRTGNNEQFF
J gene: TRBJ2-1
V gene: TRBV19

CDR3 protein: CASSLTSDGGSEQYF
J gene: TRBJ2-7
V gene: TRBV7-6

CDR3 protein: CASSQDQGLPFNEQFF
J gene: TRBJ2-1
V gene: TRBV14

CDR3 protein: CSSNTIAGGPRSYNEQFF
J gene: TRBJ2-1
V gene: TRBV29-1

CDR3 protein: CASSERGANVLTF
J gene: TRBJ2-6
V gene: TRBV2

CDR3 protein: CASSQVGSANTQYF
J gene: TRBJ2-3
V gene: TRBV14

CDR3 protein: CASSLRLGQNYNEQFF
J gene: TRBJ2-1
V gene: TRBV11-2

CDR3 protein: CASSFLQGADGELFF
J gene: TRBJ2-2
V gene: TRBV5-1

CDR3 protein: CASSFYTGYGSYNEQFF
J gene: TRBJ2-1
V gene: TRBV5-1

CDR3 protein: CASSIAQAPNQPQHF
J gene: TRBJ1-5
V gene: TRBV19